The 16 T cell receptor beta chains listed next were all sequenced from one sample in a study of Ad26.COV2.S vaccination and SARS-CoV-2 variants. TCRdb's copy holds only in-frame clones and misses some; the assay was immunoSEQ multiplex PCR. In the table there are 200,000 to 250,000 clones, approximately 90% of which are singletons. Treatment defined: about 20 received Ad26.COV2.S at low or high dose, single or two shots; about 5 received placebo; per-sample allocation not given. At day 63 after the first vaccine or placebo injection, samples were drawn. Here the sequenced sample was peripheral blood, taken in a trial of Ad26.COV2.S vaccine versus placebo. These receptor sequences come from a person aged 18-60 years who received the Ad26.COV2.S COVID-19 vaccine or a placebo.

V usage is TRBV4-2 and J usage is TRBJ2-4; D unclear. The CDR3 runs 17 residues. The germline V gene encodes CDR1 LGHNA and CDR2 YNFKEQ. Trimming cost V 0 bases and J 3 bases, with 15 bases left between them. Written as DNA, the CDR3 is TGTGCCAGCAGCCAAGATCTGAAGGGCACCGGCAAAAACATTCAGTACTTC. Protein: CASSQDLKGTGKNIQYF.

As for this clone: This specimen includes other DNA sequences encoding the same CDR3. The CDR3 is CASSLGTSGYEQYF. DNA for the CDR3: TGCGCCAGCAGCTTGGGGACTAGCGGCTACGAGCAGTACTTC. The rearrangement joins TRBV5-1 to TRBJ2-7, with 10 nucleotides matching TRBD2. J was trimmed by 3 bases and V by 0 bases; bases with no gene match: 0. The CDR3 spans 14 residues. Per germline, CDR1 SGHRS and CDR2 YFSETQ.

This chain links TRBV4-1 with TRBJ1-2; D ambiguous. Germline CDR1 reads MGHRA; CDR2 reads YSYEKL. There are 13 residues in the CDR3. Trimming left V 4 bases short and J 7 bases short, with 13 bases between. The CDR3 loop reads CASSRDLGFGYTF. For the CDR3, the DNA is TGCGCCAGCAGCCGTGATTTGGGATTTGGCTACACCTTC.

The chain uses TRBV7-2 and TRBJ2-5; D is unclear. Germline V gene lookup returns CDR1 SGHTA and CDR2 FQGNSA. Trimming stripped 5 bases from V and 5 bases from J, with 9 bases between. The CDR3 contains 12 residues. The chain's CDR3 is CASSATGETQYF. The CDR3 nucleotides are TGTGCCAGCAGCGCAACCGGGGAGACCCAGTACTTC.

The chain employs TRBV19 and TRBJ2-5; 9 bases line up with TRBD2. The germline CDR1 and CDR2 sequences are LNHDA and SQIVND (reference sequence). Trimming at V came to 4 bases and at J to 5 bases, leaving 5 bases not matched to a gene. This CDR3 contains 14 residues. As DNA, the CDR3 is TGTGCCAGTAGTAGAGGACTAGCGCATGAGACCCAGTACTTC. Amino acids: CASSRGLAHETQYF. The variable domain in full, completed from reference TRBV19 and TRBJ2-5, reads DGGITQSPKYLFRKEGQNVTLSCEQNLNHDAMYWYRQDPGQGLRLIYYSQIVNDFQKGDIAEGYSVSREKKESFPLTVTSAQKNPTAFYLCASSRGLAHETQYFGPGTRLLVL.

The chain combines TRBV10-3 with TRBJ2-2; D is uncertain. Germline V gene lookup returns CDR1 ENHRY and CDR2 SYGVKD. This CDR3 region has 13 residues. The V end lost 10 bases, the J end lost 6 bases, and 15 bases lay between the germline ends. The CDR3 loop reads CATTASRAGELFF. The CDR3 DNA reads as TGTGCCACCACAGCGAGCCGGGCCGGGGAGCTGTTTTTT.

The chain recombines TRBV30 with TRBJ2-2; D is possibly TRBD2 (6 bases). Trimming shortened V by 8 bases and J by 0 bases, and 10 bases separated the two germline ends. The CDR3 has 13 residues. Per germline, CDR1 GTSNPN and CDR2 SVGIG (reference sequence). CDR3 region: CAGGNANTGELFF. Here the CDR3 DNA reads TGTGCCGGAGGGAATGCGAACACCGGGGAGCTGTTTTTT.

The J gene is TRBJ1-2, the V gene TRBV6-5, with D unclear. Germline V lookup: CDR1 MNHEY, CDR2 SVGAGI. The CDR3 contains 14 residues. Deletions cut 6 bases from V and 4 bases from J, with 15 bases between. The CDR3 nucleotides read TGTGCCAGCAGCCCCAGACCAGCGAGCTATGGCTACACCTTC. Translated: CASSPRPASYGYTF.

This chain joins TRBV15 and TRBJ1-4, with D perhaps matching TRBD1 (5 bases). Trimming left V 1 base short and J 4 bases short, with 10 bases between. The CDR3 extends over 15 amino acids. The germline V gene encodes CDR1 LNHNV and CDR2 YYDKDF (reference sequence). This chain's CDR3 is CATSRGGAGNEKLFF. DNA for the CDR3: TGTGCCACCAGCAGAGGCGGGGCGGGTAATGAAAAACTGTTTTTT. The variable domain in full, completed from reference TRBV15 and TRBJ1-4, reads DAMVIQNPRYQVTQFGKPVTLSCSQTLNHNVMYWYQQKSSQAPKLLFHYYDKDFNNEADTPDNFQSRRPNTSFCFLDIRSPGLGDTAMYLCATSRGGAGNEKLFFGSGTQLSVL.

J is TRBJ2-7 and V is TRBV7-9; tentative D call: TRBD1 (5 bases). This CDR3 is built from 12 residues. Deletions cut 5 bases from V and 3 bases from J, with 8 bases between. Germline lookup yields CDR1 SEHNR and CDR2 FQNEAQ (reference sequence). The CDR3 DNA reads as TGTGCCAGCAGCGGAGACAGCTACGAGCAGTACTTC. It codes for CASSGDSYEQYF.

The V and J genes are TRBV2 and TRBJ2-2, with TRBD2 identical over 9 bases. Per the germline V gene, CDR1 is SNHLY and CDR2 is FYNNEI. With V trimmed by 6 bases and J by 4 bases, 9 bases remained unmatched. The CDR3 loop spans 16 amino acids. Here the CDR3 DNA reads TGTGCCAGCAGCGCCCTTAGCGGGAGTTCCACCGGGGAGCTGTTTTTT. This sequence encodes CASSALSGSSTGELFF.

The V gene is TRBV5-1, the J gene TRBJ1-4; D might be TRBD1 (5 bases). Trimming left V 4 bases short and J 3 bases short, with 10 bases between. The germline V gene encodes CDR1 SGHRS and CDR2 YFSETQ. CDR3 size: 14 residues. This CDR3 is CASSKQGSNEKLFF. The CDR3 DNA reads as TGCGCCAGCAGCAAGCAGGGATCTAATGAAAAACTGTTTTTT.

This chain joins TRBV4-2 and TRBJ2-1; tentative D call: TRBD1 (7 bases). The CDR3 has 17 amino acids. Trimming removed 3 bases from V and 0 bases from J, with 15 bases in between. The V gene's germline CDR1 is LGHNA and CDR2 YNFKEQ. CDR3 in DNA: TGTGCCAGCAGCCAGGCCCAGGGGGGTGGCTCCTACAATGAGCAGTTCTTC. The encoded protein is CASSQAQGGGSYNEQFF.

This clone showed up just once. This chain links TRBV7-2 with TRBJ1-2; possible D gene TRBD1, 5 bases. CDR1 and CDR2 (germline): SGHTA, FQGNSA. V was shortened by 6 bases and J by 6 bases, with 14 bases between the two germline ends. The length of the CDR3 is 13 residues. The CDR3 nucleotides are TGTGCCAGCAGACAGGTATTGAGGGATGGCTACACCTTC. It yields the protein CASRQVLRDGYTF. Using reference TRBV7-2 and TRBJ1-2 for the parts outside the CDR3, the full variable domain is GAGVSQSPSNKVTEKGKDVELRCDPISGHTALYWYRQSLGQGLEFLIYFQGNSAPDKSGLPSDRFSAERTGGSVSTLTIQRTQQEDSAVYLCASRQVLRDGYTFGSGTRLTVV.

J is TRBJ2-3 and V is TRBV9, with 9 bases fitting TRBD2. V shed 0 bases, J shed 1 base, and the junction held 0 bases outside the gene matches. Germline loops: CDR1 SGDLS, CDR2 YYNGEE. The CDR3 consists of 15 residues. In DNA, the CDR3 is TGTGCCAGCAGCGTAGTAGCGGGAGGCACAGATACGCAGTATTTT. This encodes CASSVVAGGTDTQYF. Using reference TRBV9 and TRBJ2-3 for the parts outside the CDR3, the full variable domain is DSGVTQTPKHLITATGQRVTLRCSPRSGDLSVYWYQQSLDQGLQFLIQYYNGEERAKGNILERFSAQQFPDLHSELNLSSLELGDSALYFCASSVVAGGTDTQYFGPGTRLTVL.

The rearrangement joins TRBV5-1 to TRBJ1-2; TRBD1 is a possible D gene (5 bases). Trimming removed 2 bases from V and 1 base from J, with 18 bases in between. The CDR3 has 17 amino acids. Germline assignment: CDR1 SGHRS and CDR2 YFSETQ. CDR3 bases: TGCGCCAGCAGCTTCGGGGCAGGGAAATCATATAACTATGGCTACACCTTC. It translates to CASSFGAGKSYNYGYTF.